This paragraph reports one TCR beta chain. Trimming removed 5 bases from V and 4 bases from J; junction bases left unmatched: 7. CDR3 size: 14 residues. Germline V gene sequence: CDR1 SQVTM, CDR2 ANQGSEA. This sample is drawn from a study of human CD4 T cells and Enterobacteriaceae. Study information: Stimuli were heat-inactivated E. coli, K. pneumoniae, E. aerogenes, S. flexneri, S. sonnei, S. typhimurium, S. aureus.

Profiling relied on immunoSEQ multiplex PCR, and the TCRdb table lists in-frame clones only, not all of them. The data hold under 1,500 clones, with 45% to 55% observed a single time. CFSE-low CD25+ ICOS+ proliferating activated T cells were FACS-sorted after roughly 6-7 days. Irradiated autologous monocytes pulsed with antigen were cultured at a 2:1 ratio with CFSE-labeled memory CD4+ T cells. The memory gate held CD4+ cells that were not CD45RA+CCR7+CD95- naive cells, over 98% pure. General study results and limits: Clonotypes shared across Enterobacteriaceae cultures were roughly 26-49% of unique rearrangements but roughly 65-93% of templates.

The chain is built from TRBV29-1 and TRBJ2-3, with 9 nucleotides matching TRBD1. This sequence originates from a human donor in good health. The source material was bacteria-reactive CD4+ T cells grown in culture. Subset meaning: CFSE-low proliferating memory CD4 T cells sorted after in vitro stimulation with a heat-inactivated bacterium or M. tuberculosis lysate. CDR3: CSVTGQGVPDTQYF. CDR3 nucleotides: TGCAGCGTTACGGGACAGGGAGTGCCAGATACGCAGTATTTT.